The rows below give T cell receptor beta chains drawn from one sample of a study of blood T cell repertoires in COVID-19. Clones were read by immunoSEQ multiplex PCR, and TCRdb kept only the in-frame ones, dropping some. The data contain approximately 180,000 clones, 80% to 90% of them singletons. The material sequenced was peripheral blood. The receptors come from a human donor with active or convalescent COVID-19. The donor label of this sample is uncertain. The CDR3 runs from the conserved cysteine through the conserved F or W. Clone size is given for some rows only: seen once, a few or many times, or a class if the clone is expanded.

j_call v_call clone_size cdr3_aa
TRBJ2-3 TRBV25-1 NA CASSSGGYSTDTQYF
TRBJ1-2 TRBV11-2 NA CASSLSGADYGYTF
TRBJ1-3 TRBV5-5 once CASSLGPGKNTIYF
TRBJ2-1 TRBV30 NA CAWSVPAGTGGGNEQFF
TRBJ1-3 TRBV7-9 NA CASSPVDRDGNTIYF
TRBJ1-2 TRBV2 NA CASTWTGGNGYTF
TRBJ2-6 TRBV9 NA CASTGGANVLTF
TRBJ1-1 TRBV15 NA CATSRDRGWGAFF
TRBJ2-3 TRBV5-6 NA CASSLARGWQYF
TRBJ2-7 TRBV4-1 NA CASSQANRAGGNEQYF
TRBJ1-6 TRBV2 NA CASSTDRYYSPLHF
TRBJ2-3 TRBV7-6 NA CASSPGGSRTADTQYF
TRBJ1-2 TRBV11-2 NA CASSLVSGVYGYTF
TRBJ1-6 TRBV6-5 NA CASSYSGRVDVSPLHF
TRBJ1-2 TRBV5-1 NA CASSLEPQGAGYGYTF
TRBJ1-2 TRBV6-5 NA CASSDAGENYGYTF
TRBJ1-6 TRBV5-5 few CASRSTGDFSPLHF
TRBJ2-2 TRBV19 NA CATYSGTSGSAGELFF
TRBJ1-4 TRBV6-5 NA CASSYSEQGNEKLFF
TRBJ2-3 TRBV5-1 NA CASSRQGVIDTQYF
TRBJ1-6 TRBV6-5 NA CASSYLGQGYNSPLHF
TRBJ2-1 TRBV29-1 few CSVEGASGRNNEQFF
TRBJ2-7 TRBV27 NA CASSSLYEQYF
TRBJ2-7 TRBV15 NA CATSRETVSEQYF
TRBJ2-2 TRBV11-3 once CASRVSGSAGELFF
TRBJ2-3 TRBV6-5 NA CASSRDRATDTQYF
TRBJ2-3 TRBV3-1/TRBV3-2 NA CASSRSAGRATDTQYF
TRBJ1-1 TRBV6-5 NA CASCLSGNTEAFF
TRBJ2-7 TRBV6-1 NA CASSEAGQIYYEQYF
TRBJ2-1 TRBV5-1 NA CASRTGTSSYNEQFF
TRBJ2-3 TRBV7-9 NA CASIPGNWGDTQYF
TRBJ2-1 TRBV24-1 NA CATSDSSGASSYNEQFF
TRBJ2-2 TRBV29-1 NA CSVEGPRAGTSGDLTGELFF
TRBJ1-2 TRBV5-6 NA CASSLGGQGDYGYTF
TRBJ1-3 TRBV10-3 NA CAISESVAGGVIKSGNTIYF
TRBJ1-4 TRBV5-1 NA CASCRERGEKLFF
TRBJ2-7 TRBV2 few CASSGTSGSAHEQYF
TRBJ1-2 TRBV6-1 NA CASSEGDRVGYGYTF
TRBJ1-1 TRBV5-1 NA CASSYGERLTEAFF
TRBJ1-3 TRBV19 NA CATRDSSGNTIYF
TRBJ2-1 TRBV7-3 NA CASSLEPSGRTPNEQFF
TRBJ1-6 TRBV10-1 NA CASSVSVKNSPLHF
TRBJ2-7 TRBV6-5 NA CASTDPGAYEQYF
TRBJ2-6 TRBV2 NA CASSPQGSGANVLTF
TRBJ1-2 TRBV5-5 NA CASSSGYGYTF
TRBJ2-7 TRBV2 NA CASARQGIGSYEQYF